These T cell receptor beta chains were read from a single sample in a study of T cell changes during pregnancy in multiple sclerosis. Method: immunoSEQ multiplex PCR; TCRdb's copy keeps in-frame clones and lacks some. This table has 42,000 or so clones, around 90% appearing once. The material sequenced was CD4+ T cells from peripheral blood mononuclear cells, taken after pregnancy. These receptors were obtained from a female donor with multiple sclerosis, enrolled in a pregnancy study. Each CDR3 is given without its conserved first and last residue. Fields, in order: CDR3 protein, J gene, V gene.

ASSPPLLAGGRYNEQF,TRBJ2-1,TRBV13
AISESFGAGLNTEAF,TRBJ1-1,TRBV10-3
ASSRAGGIGEKLF,TRBJ1-4,TRBV7-8
ASSFPTRQYTDTQY,TRBJ2-3,TRBV5-1
ASSIRNRPGQAAREQF,TRBJ2-1,TRBV5-1
ASSFMADSEKVQY,TRBJ2-4,TRBV7-2
ASSQVEAIQAYGYT,TRBJ1-2,TRBV4-1
ASSHRYRGETQY,TRBJ2-5,TRBV6-5
ASSRILAEPPETQY,TRBJ2-5,TRBV5-1
ASSYGTGYEKLF,TRBJ1-4,TRBV28
ASSQWSGGAGTEAF,TRBJ1-1,TRBV4-3
ASSPPALGETQY,TRBJ2-5,TRBV28
SVEDGQGRGWTEAF,TRBJ1-1,TRBV29-1
ASSRDREATEVNSPLH,TRBJ1-6,TRBV7-3
ASSFTVQETQY,TRBJ2-5,TRBV11-1
ASSLAYSGGHKYEQY,TRBJ2-7,TRBV5-8
ATSRQGYEQY,TRBJ2-7,TRBV15
SVLQGPGEQY,TRBJ2-7,TRBV29-1
ASSPKALDTQY,TRBJ2-3,TRBV5-1
ASSLSLGGTGSDGYT,TRBJ1-2,TRBV7-3
ASSVQSRGDTQY,TRBJ2-3,TRBV9
ASSLAPGGVSETQY,TRBJ2-5,TRBV11-2
SVEKGQGYGYT,TRBJ1-2,TRBV29-1
ASSAVMNTGELF,TRBJ2-2,TRBV9
ASSQARDLNTGELF,TRBJ2-2,TRBV4-1
ASSERQGQGYT,TRBJ1-2,TRBV2
ASSPRQPSNSPLH,TRBJ1-6,TRBV18
ASGGMNTEAF,TRBJ1-1,TRBV21-1
ASSPLGQGMAEKLF,TRBJ1-4,TRBV18
ASNPPLAGGPDTQY,TRBJ2-3,TRBV5-4
ASSQGLSLIQF,TRBJ2-1,TRBV4-2
ASSEARTAAYEQY,TRBJ2-7,TRBV2
AWSRGLTYEQY,TRBJ2-7,TRBV30
AWRNIGGGETQY,TRBJ2-5,TRBV30
ASSTHRATGGEAF,TRBJ1-1,TRBV27
ASSLAQVGDEQY,TRBJ2-7,TRBV5-1
ASSLVAGHQPQH,TRBJ1-5,TRBV28
ASSLGGGFQETQY,TRBJ2-5,TRBV7-7
ASSEAVRLRGGAYEQY,TRBJ2-7,TRBV6-1
ASSYNDLAQPQH,TRBJ1-5,TRBV6-6
ASSSRGGGGANVLT,TRBJ2-6,TRBV7-8
AWSVVIENTEAF,TRBJ1-1,TRBV30
AWNLGDSSYNSPLH,TRBJ1-6,TRBV30
ASSLRGAEAGYT,TRBJ1-2,TRBV2